The subject of this entry is one TCR beta chain. The antigen is unknown. The library was made from cDNA and included unique molecular identifiers. Using its own MiXCR run on the PCR reads, TCRdb lists one record per CDR3 protein. The sample holds fewer than 700,000 distinct CDR3 sequences, roughly 40% seen once. The V gene's germline CDR1 is DFQATT and CDR2 SNEGSKA (reference sequence). The V segment lost 1 base and the J segment 2 bases; nucleotides outside the gene matches: 4. This CDR3 region has 15 residues. This record comes from a study of post-analysis software for immune sequencing data. Study-wide background: Courses of disease covered relapsing-remitting, secondary progressive and progressive-relapsing multiple sclerosis.

Study-wide results and limits: The study found significantly lower normalized Chao1 diversity in multiple sclerosis patients than in controls. When patients were compared with controls, four or five TRBV segments were more frequent, TRBV5-6, TRBV5-1 and TRBV20-1 among them.

What was sequenced was blood. This sequence joins TRBV20-1 and TRBJ2-1, with 8 nucleotides matching TRBD1. The origin of this receptor is a girl aged 10-17 years with multiple sclerosis. CDR3 in DNA: TGCAGTGCTAGAGCTCCGGGACAGGCCTACAATGAGCAGTTCTTC. Its protein product is CSARAPGQAYNEQFF.